This TCR beta chain was found in a study of T cells in Graves' hyperthyroidism and ophthalmopathy. Pregnant or lactating patients were excluded, as were those with uncontrolled infection or other autoimmune disease. Based on clinical symptoms, serum thyroxine and TRAb, thyroid ultrasound and orbital computed tomography, diagnoses were reached. The PBMCs had their origin in about 9.7 ml of fresh peripheral blood. RNA transcripts were the template for amplifying TCR beta CDR3 regions. The primer set for the first-round RT-PCR of the TCR CDR3 was HTBI. TCRdb re-called the multiplex PCR reads through MiXCR, storing one row per CDR3 protein. The sample has hundreds of thousands of distinct CDR3 sequences, roughly 16% seen once. CDR1 MNHNS and CDR2 SASEGT come from the germline V gene. The CDR3 length is 14 residues. V lost 6 bases to trimming and J lost 5 bases; unmatched junction nucleotides: 8. This clonotype was found a few times.

The sequence was collected from a woman aged 35 to 49 with Graves' ophthalmopathy. Source material: blood. This rearrangement joins TRBV6-1 to TRBJ2-5; 8 bases agree with TRBD2. The CDR3 protein is CASRDPGGRETQYF. The CDR3 nucleotides are TGTGCCAGCAGAGATCCGGGGGGGCGGGAGACCCAGTACTTC.